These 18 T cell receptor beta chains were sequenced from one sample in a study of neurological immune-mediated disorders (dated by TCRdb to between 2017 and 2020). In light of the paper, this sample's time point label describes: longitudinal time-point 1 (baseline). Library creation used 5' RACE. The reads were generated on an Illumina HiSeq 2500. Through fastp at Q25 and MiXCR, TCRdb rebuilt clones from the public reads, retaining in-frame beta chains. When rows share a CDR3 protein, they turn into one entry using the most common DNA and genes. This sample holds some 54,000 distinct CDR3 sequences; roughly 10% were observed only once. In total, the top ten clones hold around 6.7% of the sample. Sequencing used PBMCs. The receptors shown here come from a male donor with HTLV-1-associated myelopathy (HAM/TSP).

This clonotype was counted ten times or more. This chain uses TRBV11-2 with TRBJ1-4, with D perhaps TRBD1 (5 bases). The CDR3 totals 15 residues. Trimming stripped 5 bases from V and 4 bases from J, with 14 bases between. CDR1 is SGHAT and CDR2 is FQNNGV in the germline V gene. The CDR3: CASSPHGGFNEKLFF. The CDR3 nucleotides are TGTGCCAGCAGCCCCCATGGGGGATTTAATGAAAAACTGTTTTTT.

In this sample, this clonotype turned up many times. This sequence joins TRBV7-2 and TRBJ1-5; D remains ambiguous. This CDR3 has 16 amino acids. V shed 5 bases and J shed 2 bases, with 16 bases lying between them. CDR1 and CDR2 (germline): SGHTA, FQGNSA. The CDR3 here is CASSPQAVGGNQPQHF. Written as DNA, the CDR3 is TGTGCCAGCAGCCCGCAGGCCGTCGGAGGCAATCAGCCCCAGCATTTT.

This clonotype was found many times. The CDR3 reads CASSRQPMRFTDTQYF. The CDR3 DNA is TGTGCCAGCAGCAGACAGCCGATGAGGTTCACAGATACGCAGTATTTT. This chain links TRBV6-2 or TRBV6-3 with TRBJ2-3; D is perhaps TRBD1 (5 bases). Trimming pared 6 bases from V and 2 bases from J, leaving 18 bases between. There are 16 residues in the CDR3. The V gene's germline CDR1 is MNHEY and CDR2 SVGEGT.

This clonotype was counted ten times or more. In DNA, the CDR3 is TGCAGCGTTGTAGAAGACGATTGGACCCAGTACTTC. It codes for CSVVEDDWTQYF. The chain carries TRBV29-1 and TRBJ2-5; the D is unclear. The CDR3 has 12 residues. Germline V lookup: CDR1 SQVTM, CDR2 ANQGSEA. Deletions cut 4 bases from V and 7 bases from J, with 13 bases between.

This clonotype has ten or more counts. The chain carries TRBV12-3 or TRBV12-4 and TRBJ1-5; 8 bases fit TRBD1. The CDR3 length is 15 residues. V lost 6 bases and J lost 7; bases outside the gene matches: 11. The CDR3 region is CASRTTGADNQPQHF. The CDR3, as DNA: TGTGCCAGCAGAACGACAGGGGCCGACAACCAGCCCCAGCATTTT.

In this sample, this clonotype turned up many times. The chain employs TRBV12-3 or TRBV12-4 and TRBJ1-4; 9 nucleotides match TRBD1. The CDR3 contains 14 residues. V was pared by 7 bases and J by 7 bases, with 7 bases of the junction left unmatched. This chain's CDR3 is CASNPGTGFEKLFF. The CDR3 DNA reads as TGTGCCAGCAACCCCGGGACAGGGTTTGAAAAACTGTTTTTT.

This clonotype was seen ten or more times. In nucleotides, the CDR3 is TGCAGTGCTAGAGGGGCAGGATTGAACTATGGCTACACCTTC. Its translation is CSARGAGLNYGYTF. The J gene is TRBJ1-2, the V gene TRBV20-1; D gene unclear. Germline loops: CDR1 DFQATT, CDR2 SNEGSKA (reference sequence). Trimming shortened V by 1 base and J by 2 bases, and 11 bases separated the two germline ends. This CDR3 is built from 14 residues.

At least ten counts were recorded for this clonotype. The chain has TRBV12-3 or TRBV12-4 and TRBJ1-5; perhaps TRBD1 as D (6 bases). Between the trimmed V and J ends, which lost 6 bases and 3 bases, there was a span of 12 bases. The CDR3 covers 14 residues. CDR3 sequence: CASSQTGSNQPQHF. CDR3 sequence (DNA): TGTGCCAGCAGCCAAACAGGGTCCAATCAGCCCCAGCATTTT.

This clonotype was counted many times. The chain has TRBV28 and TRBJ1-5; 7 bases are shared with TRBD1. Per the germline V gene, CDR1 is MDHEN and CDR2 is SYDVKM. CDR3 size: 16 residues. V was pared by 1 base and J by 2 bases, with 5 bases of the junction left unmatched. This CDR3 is CASSLSQGMGNQPQHF. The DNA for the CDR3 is TGTGCCAGCAGTTTATCACAGGGGATGGGCAATCAGCCCCAGCATTTT. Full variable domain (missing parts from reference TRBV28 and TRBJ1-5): DVKVTQSSRYLVKRTGEKVFLECVQDMDHENMFWYRQDPGLGLRLIYFSYDVKMKEKGDIPEGYSVSREKKERFSLILESASTNQTSMYLCASSLSQGMGNQPQHFGDGTRLSIL.

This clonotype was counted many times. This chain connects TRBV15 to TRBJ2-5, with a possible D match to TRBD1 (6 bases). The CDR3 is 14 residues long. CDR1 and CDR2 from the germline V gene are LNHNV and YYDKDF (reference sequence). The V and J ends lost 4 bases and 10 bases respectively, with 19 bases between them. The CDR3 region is CATSTGHHPRVQYF. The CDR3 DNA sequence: TGTGCCACCAGCACGGGACATCATCCGAGGGTCCAGTACTTC.

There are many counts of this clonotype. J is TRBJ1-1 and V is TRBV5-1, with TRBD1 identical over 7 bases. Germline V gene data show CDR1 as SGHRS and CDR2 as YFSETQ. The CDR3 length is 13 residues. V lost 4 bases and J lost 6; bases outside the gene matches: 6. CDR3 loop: CASSGMQGAEAFF. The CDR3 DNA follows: TGCGCCAGCAGCGGAATGCAGGGGGCTGAAGCTTTCTTT.

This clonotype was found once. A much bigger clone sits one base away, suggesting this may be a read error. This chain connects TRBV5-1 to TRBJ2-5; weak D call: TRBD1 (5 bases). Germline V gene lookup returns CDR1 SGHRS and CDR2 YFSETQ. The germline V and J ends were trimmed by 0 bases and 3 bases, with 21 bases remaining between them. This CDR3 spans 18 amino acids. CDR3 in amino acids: CASSLGPQLTRGKETQYF. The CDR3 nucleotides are TGCGCCAGCAGCTTGGGGCCCCAACTGACAAGGGGCAAAGAGACCCAGTACTTC.

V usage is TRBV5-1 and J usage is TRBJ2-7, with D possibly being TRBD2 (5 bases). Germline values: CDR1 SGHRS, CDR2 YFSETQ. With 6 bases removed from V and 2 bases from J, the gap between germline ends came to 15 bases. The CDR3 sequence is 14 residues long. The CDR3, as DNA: TGCGCCAGCACCCCAGGCGGAGGACCCTACGAGCAGTACTTC. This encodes CASTPGGGPYEQYF.

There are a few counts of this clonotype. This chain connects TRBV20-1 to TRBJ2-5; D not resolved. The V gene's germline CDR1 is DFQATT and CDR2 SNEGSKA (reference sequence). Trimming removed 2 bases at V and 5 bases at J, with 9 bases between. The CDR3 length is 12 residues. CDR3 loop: CSARLRFETQYF. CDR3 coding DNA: TGCAGTGCTAGATTGAGGTTTGAGACCCAGTACTTC.

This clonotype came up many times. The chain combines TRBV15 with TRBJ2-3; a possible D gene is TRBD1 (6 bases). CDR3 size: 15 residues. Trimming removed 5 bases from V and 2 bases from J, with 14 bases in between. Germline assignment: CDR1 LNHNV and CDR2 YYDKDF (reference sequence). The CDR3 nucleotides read TGTGCCACCAGCCTTGGGGGCAGAAACACAGATACGCAGTATTTT. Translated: CATSLGGRNTDTQYF.

DNA for the CDR3: TGTGCCAGCAGTGCGGTCAGTCCAGATACGCAGTATTTT. This gives the protein CASSAVSPDTQYF. This chain connects TRBV25-1 to TRBJ2-3; no reliable D call. CDR3 length: 13 amino acids. Germline CDR1 reads MGHDK; CDR2 reads SYGVNS. V lost 4 bases and J lost 4, with 9 bases in between.

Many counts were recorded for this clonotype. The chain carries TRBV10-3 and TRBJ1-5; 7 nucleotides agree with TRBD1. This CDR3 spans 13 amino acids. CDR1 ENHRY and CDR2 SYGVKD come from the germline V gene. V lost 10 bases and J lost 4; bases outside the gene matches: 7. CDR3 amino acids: CATGDRANQPQHF. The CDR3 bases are TGTGCCACCGGAGACAGGGCAAATCAGCCCCAGCATTTT.

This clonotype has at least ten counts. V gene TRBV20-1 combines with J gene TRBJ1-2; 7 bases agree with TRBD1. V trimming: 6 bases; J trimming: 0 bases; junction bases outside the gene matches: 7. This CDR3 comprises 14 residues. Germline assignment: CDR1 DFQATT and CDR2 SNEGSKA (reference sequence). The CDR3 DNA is TGCAGTGCGCCACTGGGACAGCCTAACTATGGCTACACCTTC. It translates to CSAPLGQPNYGYTF.